The 16 T cell receptor beta chains below all came from one sample that was sequenced in a study of technical replicates of blood from a handful of donors. Only in-frame clones appear in the TCRdb table, and some are missing; sequencing was by immunoSEQ multiplex PCR. Seen here are more than 60,000 clones, about 92% observed once, and the top ten hold about 0.41%. The source material was T cells isolated from PBMCs. Every receptor here comes from a human donor in good health.

The chain uses TRBV7-6 and TRBJ1-1; tentative D call: TRBD1 (5 bases). Trimming left V 5 bases short and J 1 base short, with 14 bases between. Germline assignment: CDR1 SGHVS and CDR2 FNYEAQ. The CDR3 extends over 15 amino acids. CDR3 nucleotides: TGTGCCAGCAGCCAGTCGGGGGAACCGAACACTGAAGCTTTCTTT. Protein: CASSQSGEPNTEAFF.

This clone was observed a single time. The rearrangement joins TRBV30 to TRBJ2-7, with a tentative D call TRBD1 (5 bases). V lost 0 bases, J lost 5 bases, and 14 bases lay in between. This CDR3 spans 14 amino acids. The germline V gene has CDR1 GTSNPN and CDR2 SVGIG (reference sequence). The CDR3 reads CAWSVLRVQNEQYF. Written as DNA, the CDR3 is TGTGCCTGGAGTGTACTCAGGGTGCAGAACGAGCAGTACTTC. Variable domain in full (rest from reference TRBV30 and TRBJ2-7): SQTIHQWPATLVQPVGSPLSLECTVEGTSNPNLYWYRQAAGRGLQLLFYSVGIGQISSEVPQNLSASRPQDRQFILSSKKLLLSDSGFYLCAWSVLRVQNEQYFGPGTRLTVT.

The chain couples TRBV7-9 to TRBJ1-4, with 7 positions matching TRBD1. The trim removed 3 bases at V and 7 bases at J, leaving 11 bases unmatched. The CDR3 has 16 amino acids. Germline CDR1 and CDR2: SEHNR and FQNEAQ (reference sequence). The CDR3 bases are TGTGCCAGCAGCTTTGGGACCCCAGGGGGTAGTGAAAAACTGTTTTTT. This sequence encodes CASSFGTPGGSEKLFF.

This sequence joins TRBV6-6 and TRBJ1-4; the D gene is possibly TRBD1 (5 bases). V was cut by 6 bases and J by 6 bases, with 17 bases left in between. Germline values: CDR1 MNHNY, CDR2 SVGAGI (reference sequence). The CDR3 consists of 15 residues. As DNA, the CDR3 is TGTGCCAGCAGCCACACGGGGGATCGGGATGAAAAACTGTTTTTT. Its translation is CASSHTGDRDEKLFF.

The table lists this clone with a few counts. The chain joins TRBV18 to TRBJ1-2; maybe TRBD1 (5 bases). The CDR3 is 12 amino acids. V lost 5 bases, J lost 6 bases, and 10 bases lay in between. Germline CDR1 and CDR2: KGHSH and LQKENI. CDR3 nucleotides: TGTGCCAGCTCATCAGGGTCCGATGGCTACACCTTC. Translated, it gives CASSSGSDGYTF.

V usage is TRBV10-1 and J usage is TRBJ2-1; the match to TRBD2 covers 13 bases. Looked up from germline, CDR1 is WNHNN and CDR2 is SYGVQD (reference sequence). Trimming removed 7 bases from V and 6 bases from J; junction bases left unmatched: 18. The CDR3 runs to 19 residues. This chain's CDR3 is CASNNRKGLAGRSPNEQFF. CDR3 DNA sequence: TGCGCCAGCAATAACAGAAAGGGACTAGCGGGGCGTTCCCCCAATGAGCAGTTCTTC.

The J gene is TRBJ1-5, the V gene TRBV5-5; D is ambiguous. This CDR3 spans 13 amino acids. Trimming removed 2 bases from V and 7 bases from J, with 10 bases in between. Germline CDR1 and CDR2: SGHKS and YYEKEE (reference sequence). The CDR3 nucleotides read TGTGCCAGCAGCTTTTCGGGATTACAGCCCCAGCATTTT. This encodes CASSFSGLQPQHF. Looking up the rest from reference TRBV5-5 and TRBJ1-5 gives the full variable domain: DAGVTQSPTHLIKTRGQQVTLRCSPISGHKSVSWYQQVLGQGPQFIFQYYEKEERGRGNFPDRFSARQFPNYSSELNVNALLLGDSALYLCASSFSGLQPQHFGDGTRLSIL.

This clone is a singleton in its sample. CDR3: CASSLVAGRETQYF. The CDR3 coding sequence is TGTGCCAGCAGCTTGGTAGCGGGACGGGAGACCCAGTACTTC. The rearrangement joins TRBV5-6 to TRBJ2-5; 8 bases fit TRBD2. Germline CDR1 reads SGHDT; CDR2 reads YYEEEE. V lost 0 bases and J lost 5; bases outside the gene matches: 3. This CDR3 has 14 amino acids.

This chain links TRBV19 with TRBJ2-3, with D tentatively TRBD2 (6 bases). CDR3 size: 14 residues. V lost 1 base, J lost 4 bases, and 9 bases lay in between. The germline V gene encodes CDR1 LNHDA and CDR2 SQIVND (reference sequence). CDR3 in amino acids: CASSIAGAPDTQYF. CDR3 bases: TGTGCCAGTAGTATAGCGGGAGCCCCAGATACGCAGTATTTT.

The chain has TRBV13 and TRBJ2-7; TRBD2 matches 8 bases. Germline CDR1 reads PRHDT; CDR2 reads FYEKMQ (reference sequence). V shed 5 bases and J 3 bases; nucleotides not matched to a gene: 9. The CDR3 has 15 amino acids. In DNA form, the CDR3 reads TGTGCCAGCAGCGTGGTGATAGCGGGATACTACGAGCAGTACTTC. Residues: CASSVVIAGYYEQYF.

This clone was observed a few times. The J gene is TRBJ1-1, the V gene TRBV20-1; D gene ambiguous. CDR1 and CDR2 (germline): DFQATT, SNEGSKA (reference sequence). V was pared by 6 bases and J by 6 bases, with 11 bases between. CDR3 length: 11 residues. In DNA form, the CDR3 reads TGCAGTGCCCCGGAGACTGCTGAAGCTTTCTTT. This gives the protein CSAPETAEAFF.

CDR3: CASSQTLRDGYTF. The CDR3 nucleotides read TGTGCCAGCAGTCAAACCCTCAGGGATGGCTACACCTTC. The rearrangement uses TRBV28 and TRBJ1-2; TRBD1 might be the D (5 bases). The CDR3 covers 13 residues. The V gene lost 5 bases and the J gene lost 6 bases, with 13 bases spanning the gap. Germline CDR1 is MDHEN and CDR2 is SYDVKM.

The rearrangement joins TRBV28 to TRBJ1-3; TRBD1 is a possible D gene (6 bases). The V end was cut by 4 bases, the J end by 0 bases, with 10 bases between. There are 15 residues in the CDR3. CDR1 and CDR2 from the germline V gene are MDHEN and SYDVKM. CDR3 coding DNA: TGTGCCAGCAGTTCGACAGGATTCTCTGGAAACACCATATATTTT. Translating it yields CASSSTGFSGNTIYF.

This clone was seen just once. The V and J genes are TRBV14 and TRBJ2-1; 10 positions agree with TRBD1. Germline CDR1 is SGHDN and CDR2 is FVKESK. Losses at the gene ends were 1 base for V and 7 bases for J; bases not matched to a gene: 13. The CDR3 length is 18 residues. The CDR3 DNA reads as TGTGCCAGCAGCCAAGGTATACGGGACAGGGGATTTCGGAATGAGCAGTTCTTC. Its translation is CASSQGIRDRGFRNEQFF.

This clone was counted once. The chain carries TRBV30 and TRBJ2-7, with 8 nucleotides matching TRBD1. The CDR3 is made up of 13 amino acids. The germline CDR1 and CDR2 sequences are GTSNPN and SVGIG (reference sequence). The CDR3 DNA follows: TGTGCTTCCGGGACAGGTAATTCCTACGAGCAGTACTTC. Protein product: CASGTGNSYEQYF.

The chain links TRBV6-1 to TRBJ1-1; the match to TRBD1 covers 8 bases. CDR3 size: 17 residues. The V segment lost 2 bases and the J segment 7 bases; nucleotides outside the gene matches: 15. Germline V CDR1 and CDR2: MNHNS, SASEGT. The CDR3 nucleotides read TGTGCCAGCAGTGAACAGGGGGCCAGTATCCCAAGGGGTGAAGCTTTCTTT. It codes for CASSEQGASIPRGEAFF.